These T cell receptor beta chains were read from a single sample in a study of cytomegalovirus exposure and HLA in healthy donors. Here immunoSEQ multiplex PCR was the method, and the copy in TCRdb shows in-frame clones only, minus some. The sample records over 100,000 clones, around 64% being singletons. The specimen sequenced was PBMCs. These receptor sequences come from a man aged 25 to 40 in good health and CMV-seropositive. Each CDR3 is given with its conserved first and last residue. A D gene is named only where the DNA matches it firmly. Some rows mark clone size as missing; the rest say once, few, many or name a class of expanded clone.

d_call	v_call	clone_size	j_call	cdr3_aa	cdr3_nt
.	TRBV10-1	.	TRBJ2-3	CASSEGTPIGTSTDTQYF	TGCGCCAGCAGTGAGGGGACCCCGATAGGGACTAGCACAGATACGCAGTATTTT
.	TRBV28	.	TRBJ2-5	CASSRSGQKRETQYF	TGTGCCAGCAGCAGGTCGGGACAAAAACGGGAGACCCAGTACTTC
.	TRBV6-1	.	TRBJ1-2	CASSESQTGNYGYTF	TGTGCCAGCAGTGAGAGCCAGACAGGCAACTATGGCTACACCTTC
.	TRBV9	.	TRBJ2-3	CASSVGAVTSTDTQYF	TGTGCCAGCAGCGTAGGGGCTGTTACTAGCACAGATACGCAGTATTTT
TRBD2	TRBV10-3	.	TRBJ2-3	CAIRAGTSGTDTQYF	TGTGCCATCAGAGCCGGGACTAGCGGGACAGATACGCAGTATTTT
TRBD1	TRBV7-9	few	TRBJ2-2	CASSLAQGASPGELFF	TGTGCCAGCAGCTTAGCCCAGGGGGCTTCCCCCGGGGAGCTGTTTTTT
TRBD1	TRBV7-7	few	TRBJ2-2	CASRPGQGNTGELFF	TGTGCTAGCAGGCCGGGACAGGGAAACACCGGGGAGCTGTTTTTT
TRBD2	TRBV2	.	TRBJ2-1	CASSETTSGREQFF	TGTGCCAGCAGTGAAACGACTAGCGGGCGCGAGCAGTTCTTC
.	TRBV9	few	TRBJ1-2	CASSVSFGGVEGYTF	TGTGCCAGCAGCGTATCGTTCGGGGGGGTAGAAGGCTACACCTTC
TRBD1	TRBV4-3	.	TRBJ1-2	CASSQGQGLDGYTF	TGCGCCAGCAGCCAAGGACAGGGATTAGATGGCTACACCTTC
.	TRBV7-2	.	TRBJ1-1	CASSLSPQDTEAFF	TGTGCCAGCAGCTTAAGTCCACAGGACACTGAAGCTTTCTTT